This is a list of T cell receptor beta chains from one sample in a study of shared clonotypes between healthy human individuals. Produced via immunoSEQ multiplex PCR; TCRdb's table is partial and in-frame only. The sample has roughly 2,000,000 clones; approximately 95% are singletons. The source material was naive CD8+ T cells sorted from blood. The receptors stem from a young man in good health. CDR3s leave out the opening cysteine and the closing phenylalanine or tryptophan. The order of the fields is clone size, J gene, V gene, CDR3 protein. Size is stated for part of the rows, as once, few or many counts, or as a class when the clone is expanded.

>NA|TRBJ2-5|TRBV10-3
AISALAPGETQY
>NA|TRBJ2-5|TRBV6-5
ASNAQGWETQY
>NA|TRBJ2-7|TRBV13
ASSLFGGAYEQY
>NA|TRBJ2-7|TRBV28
ASSFPGTGYAGEQY
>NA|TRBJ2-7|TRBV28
ASSFRQGGEQY
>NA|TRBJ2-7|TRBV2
ASSDMGLPSYEQY
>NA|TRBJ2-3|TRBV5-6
ASSLGGTQY
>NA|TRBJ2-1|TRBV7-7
ASSLGGLNNEQF
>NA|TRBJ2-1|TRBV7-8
ASTPPGLLFSYNEQF
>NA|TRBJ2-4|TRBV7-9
ASSLVAGIDIQY
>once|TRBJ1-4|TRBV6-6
ASSDRGANEKLF
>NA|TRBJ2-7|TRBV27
ASSFSGLGFGAEQY
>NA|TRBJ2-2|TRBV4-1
ASSLRAGGPGTGELF